This T cell receptor beta chain was sequenced in a study of CD8 T cells in ankylosing spondylitis. Study outcomes and limitations: Fewer than ten highly homologous variants made up a TCR beta motif that seemed to typify ankylosing spondylitis blood.

This clonotype was counted ten times or more. Its antigen is undetermined. V was trimmed by 2 bases and J by 7 bases, leaving 17 bases between them. This CDR3 spans 15 amino acids. TCRdb reprocessed the 5' RACE reads via MiXCR and lists one record per CDR3 protein. Among about 92,000 distinct CDR3 sequences listed, 8.8% were seen once. This receptor was taken from a male donor with ankylosing spondylitis or in good health (not recorded which). Source material: blood, either unsorted or a sorted T cell fraction (not recorded which). The V gene is TRBV12-3 or TRBV12-4, the J gene TRBJ1-2; D call uncertain. The CDR3 loop is CASSLMGGWDFGYTF. The CDR3 nucleotides are TGTGCCAGCAGTTTAATGGGAGGTTGGGATTTTGGCTACACCTTC.